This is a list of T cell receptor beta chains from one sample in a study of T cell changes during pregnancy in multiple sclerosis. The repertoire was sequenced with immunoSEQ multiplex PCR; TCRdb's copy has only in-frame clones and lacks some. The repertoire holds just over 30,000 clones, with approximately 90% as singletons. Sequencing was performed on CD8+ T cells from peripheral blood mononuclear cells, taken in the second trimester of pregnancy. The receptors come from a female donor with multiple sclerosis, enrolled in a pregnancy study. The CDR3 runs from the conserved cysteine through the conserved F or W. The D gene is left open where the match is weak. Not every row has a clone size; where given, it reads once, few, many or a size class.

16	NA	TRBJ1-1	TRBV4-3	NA	CASSQDRANMYTEAFF	TGCGCCAGCAGCCAAGATCGCGCCAATATGTACACTGAAGCTTTCTTT
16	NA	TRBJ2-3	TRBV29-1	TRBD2	CSADQPLAGGTDTQYF	TGCAGCGCCGACCAACCTTTAGCGGGAGGCACAGATACGCAGTATTTT
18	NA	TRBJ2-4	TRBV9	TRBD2	CASSDPLSGSRDKNIQYF	TGTGCCAGCAGCGACCCTCTAAGCGGGAGTCGCGACAAAAACATTCAGTACTTC
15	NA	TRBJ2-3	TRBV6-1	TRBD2	CASSEAAGGPDTQYF	TGTGCCAGCAGTGAAGCAGCGGGAGGGCCAGATACGCAGTATTTT
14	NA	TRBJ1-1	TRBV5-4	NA	CASSLSGYAAEAFF	TGTGCCAGCAGCTTGAGCGGGTATGCCGCTGAAGCTTTCTTT
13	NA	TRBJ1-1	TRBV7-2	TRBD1	CASSLTGGSEAFF	TGTGCCAGCAGCCTAACAGGGGGCAGCGAAGCTTTCTTT
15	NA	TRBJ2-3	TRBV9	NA	CASSVDGSSTDTQYF	TGTGCCAGCAGCGTAGACGGGTCCAGCACAGATACGCAGTATTTT
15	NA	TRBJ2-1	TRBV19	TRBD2	CASNTLAGGYNEQFF	TGTGCCAGTAACACACTAGCGGGAGGGTACAATGAGCAGTTCTTC
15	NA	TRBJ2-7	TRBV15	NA	CATSRAAVLRHEQYF	TGTGCCACCAGCAGAGCGGCGGTACTAAGGCACGAGCAGTACTTC
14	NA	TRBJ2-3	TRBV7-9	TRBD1	CASVTGETPDTQYF	TGTGCCAGCGTAACAGGGGAAACTCCAGATACGCAGTATTTT
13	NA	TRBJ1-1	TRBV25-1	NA	CASSYGGGTEAFF	TGTGCCAGCAGCTACGGGGGGGGCACTGAAGCTTTCTTT
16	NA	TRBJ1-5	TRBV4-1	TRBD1	CASSQEGTALNQPQHF	TGCGCCAGCAGCCAAGAAGGGACAGCACTGAATCAGCCCCAGCATTTT
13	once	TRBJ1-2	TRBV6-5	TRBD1	CASSYAQGDGYTF	TGTGCCAGCAGTTACGCCCAGGGGGATGGCTACACCTTC
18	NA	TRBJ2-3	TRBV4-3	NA	CASSQDHMGGPSTDTQYF	TGCGCCAGCAGCCAAGATCATATGGGAGGTCCTAGCACAGATACGCAGTATTTT
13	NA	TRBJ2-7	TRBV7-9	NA	CASSLMSSYEQYF	TGTGCCAGCAGCTTAATGAGCTCCTACGAGCAGTACTTC
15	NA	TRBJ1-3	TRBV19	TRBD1	CASSLGQNSGNTIYF	TGTGCCAGTAGTTTGGGACAGAACTCTGGAAACACCATATATTTT
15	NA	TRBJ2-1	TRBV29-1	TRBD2	CSVEASGTRLNEQFF	TGCAGCGTCGAAGCCTCGGGGACTAGATTAAATGAGCAGTTCTTC
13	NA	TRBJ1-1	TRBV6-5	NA	CASSYTRGTEAFF	TGTGCCAGCAGTTACACACGGGGCACTGAAGCTTTCTTT
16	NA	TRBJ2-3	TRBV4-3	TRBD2	CASSQDGPGGTDTQYF	TGCGCCAGCAGCCAAGATGGACCGGGAGGGACAGATACGCAGTATTTT
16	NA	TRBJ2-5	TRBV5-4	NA	CASSLFGEMNSGTQYF	TGTGCCAGCAGCTTGTTTGGGGAGATGAATTCAGGCACCCAGTACTTC
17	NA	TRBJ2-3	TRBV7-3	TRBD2	CASSLGLAGASAGTQYF	TGTGCCAGCAGCCTCGGACTAGCGGGAGCTTCTGCTGGTACGCAGTATTTT
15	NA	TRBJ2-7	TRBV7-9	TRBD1	CASSPLGQGPYEQYF	TGTGCCAGCAGCCCTTTGGGACAGGGTCCCTACGAGCAGTACTTC
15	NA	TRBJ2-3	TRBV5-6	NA	CASSLYLSETDTQYF	TGTGCCAGCAGCTTGTATCTGAGCGAGACAGATACGCAGTATTTT
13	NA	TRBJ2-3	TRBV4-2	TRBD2	CASGTSLTDTQYF	TGTGCCAGCGGGACTAGTCTCACAGATACGCAGTATTTT
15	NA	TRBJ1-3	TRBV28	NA	CASSLDMGSGNTIYF	TGTGCCAGCAGTTTAGACATGGGCTCTGGAAACACCATATATTTT
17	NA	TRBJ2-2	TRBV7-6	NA	CASSLDPETANTGELFF	TGTGCCAGCAGCTTAGACCCGGAGACCGCGAACACCGGGGAGCTGTTTTTT
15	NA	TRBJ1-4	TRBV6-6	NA	CASSKVTQGSEKLFF	TGTGCCAGCAGTAAGGTGACTCAGGGCAGTGAAAAACTGTTTTTT
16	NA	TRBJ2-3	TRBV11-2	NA	CASSQWTTRSTDTQYF	TGTGCCAGCAGCCAATGGACTACAAGAAGCACAGATACGCAGTATTTT
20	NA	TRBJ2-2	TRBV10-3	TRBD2	CAISATGTSGRRTNTGELFF	TGTGCCATCAGTGCAACCGGGACTAGCGGGAGGCGGACGAACACCGGGGAGCTGTTTTTT
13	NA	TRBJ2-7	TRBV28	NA	CASSPRSSYEQYF	TGTGCCAGCAGTCCCCGGAGCTCCTACGAGCAGTACTTC
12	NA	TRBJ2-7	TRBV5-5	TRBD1	CASSGTGGMEYF	TGTGCCAGCAGCGGGACAGGGGGCATGGAGTACTTC
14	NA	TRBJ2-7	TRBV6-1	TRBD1	CASSPGQEGNEQYF	TGTGCCAGCAGTCCGGGACAGGAGGGAAACGAGCAGTACTTC
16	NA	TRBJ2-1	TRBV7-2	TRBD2	CASSRRTSGADNEQFF	TGTGCCAGCAGCCGAAGGACTAGCGGGGCTGACAATGAGCAGTTCTTC
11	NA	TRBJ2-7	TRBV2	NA	CASSERFEQYF	TGTGCCAGCAGTGAGAGGTTCGAGCAGTACTTC
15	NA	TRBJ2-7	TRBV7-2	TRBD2	CASRLNPGLPYEQYF	TGTGCCAGCAGACTGAACCCGGGACTACCATACGAGCAGTACTTC
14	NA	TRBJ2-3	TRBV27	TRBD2	CASTPSGRTDTQYF	TGTGCCAGCACTCCTAGCGGGAGAACAGATACGCAGTATTTT
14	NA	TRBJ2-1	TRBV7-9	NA	CASSLSTALDEQFF	TGTGCCAGCAGCTTAAGTACCGCGTTGGATGAGCAGTTCTTC
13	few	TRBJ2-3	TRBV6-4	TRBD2	CASSEREVDTQYF	TGTGCCAGCAGCGAGCGGGAGGTAGATACGCAGTATTTT
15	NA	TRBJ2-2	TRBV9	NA	CASSEYARDTGELFF	TGTGCCAGCAGCGAATACGCCAGGGACACCGGGGAGCTGTTTTTT
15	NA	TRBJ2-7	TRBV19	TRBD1	CASSVTGREEDEQYF	TGTGCCAGTAGTGTGACAGGGCGAGAGGAGGATGAGCAGTACTTC
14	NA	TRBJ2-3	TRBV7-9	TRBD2	CASSEPSGADTQYF	TGTGCCAGCAGCGAGCCTAGCGGTGCAGATACGCAGTATTTT
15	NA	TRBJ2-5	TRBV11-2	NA	CASSFTGNKQETQYF	TGTGCCAGCAGCTTTACAGGGAATAAGCAAGAGACCCAGTACTTC
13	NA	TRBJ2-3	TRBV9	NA	CASSVDPGDTQYF	TGTGCCAGCAGCGTAGACCCGGGGGATACGCAGTATTTT
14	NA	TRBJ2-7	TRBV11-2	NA	CASSSDWSSYEQYF	TGTGCCAGCAGCTCCGACTGGAGCTCCTACGAGCAGTACTTC
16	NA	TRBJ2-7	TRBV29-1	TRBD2	CSVAGTSGRATYEQYF	TGCAGCGTTGCAGGGACTAGCGGGAGGGCCACCTACGAGCAGTACTTC
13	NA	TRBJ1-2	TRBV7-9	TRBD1	CASTATGAYGYTF	TGTGCCAGCACCGCGACAGGGGCTTATGGCTACACCTTC
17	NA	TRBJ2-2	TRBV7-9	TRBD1	CASSFRIGTATTGELFF	TGTGCCAGCAGCTTTCGAATCGGGACAGCGACCACCGGGGAGCTGTTTTTT